The clone carrying this TCR beta chain was seen a single time. No antigen is known for it. The germline CDR1 and CDR2 sequences are SNHLY and FYNNEI. This CDR3 comprises 17 residues. The J segment lost 2 bases and the V segment lost 6 bases, leaving 7 bases of the junction unmatched. TCRdb keeps only in-frame clones here, not all; method: immunoSEQ multiplex PCR. The sample consists of 160,000 or so clones, roughly 94% of them appearing once. The data are from a study of T cell responses to AZD1222 COVID-19 vaccine. Study findings and constraints: Clonal diversity was possibly underestimated; the donors were predominantly white British and more often female. Nearly half of spike-specific TCRs reportedly go after variant regions that carry no mutations. Repertoires were sampled only after the peak T cell response.

Researchers grouped second doses given at about 4 or about 12 weeks into one pool. The chain links TRBV2 to TRBJ2-3, with 14 bases lining up with TRBD2. Sequenced material: peripheral blood, taken 28 days after the second AZD1222 dose. The receptor's source is an adult who received the AZD1222 COVID-19 vaccine. CDR3 sequence: CASSRRLAGGPTDTQYF. DNA of the CDR3: TGTGCCAGCAGCCGAAGACTAGCGGGAGGGCCCACAGATACGCAGTATTTT.